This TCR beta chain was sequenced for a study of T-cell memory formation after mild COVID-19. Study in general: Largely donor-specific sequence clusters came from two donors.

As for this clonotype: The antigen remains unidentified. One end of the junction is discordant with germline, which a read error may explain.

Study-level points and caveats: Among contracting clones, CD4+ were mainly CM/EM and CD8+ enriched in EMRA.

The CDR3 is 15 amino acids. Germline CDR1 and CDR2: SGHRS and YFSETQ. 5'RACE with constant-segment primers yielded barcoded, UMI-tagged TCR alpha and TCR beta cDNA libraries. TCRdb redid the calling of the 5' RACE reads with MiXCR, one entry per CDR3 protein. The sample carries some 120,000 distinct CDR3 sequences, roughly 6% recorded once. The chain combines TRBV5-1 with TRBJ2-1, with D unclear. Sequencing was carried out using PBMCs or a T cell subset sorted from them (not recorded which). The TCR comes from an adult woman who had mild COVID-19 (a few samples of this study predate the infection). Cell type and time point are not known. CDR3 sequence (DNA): TGCGCCATCAGCTTGGGAAGGTCCCAGTACAATGAGCAGTTCTTC. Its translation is CAISLGRSQYNEQFF.